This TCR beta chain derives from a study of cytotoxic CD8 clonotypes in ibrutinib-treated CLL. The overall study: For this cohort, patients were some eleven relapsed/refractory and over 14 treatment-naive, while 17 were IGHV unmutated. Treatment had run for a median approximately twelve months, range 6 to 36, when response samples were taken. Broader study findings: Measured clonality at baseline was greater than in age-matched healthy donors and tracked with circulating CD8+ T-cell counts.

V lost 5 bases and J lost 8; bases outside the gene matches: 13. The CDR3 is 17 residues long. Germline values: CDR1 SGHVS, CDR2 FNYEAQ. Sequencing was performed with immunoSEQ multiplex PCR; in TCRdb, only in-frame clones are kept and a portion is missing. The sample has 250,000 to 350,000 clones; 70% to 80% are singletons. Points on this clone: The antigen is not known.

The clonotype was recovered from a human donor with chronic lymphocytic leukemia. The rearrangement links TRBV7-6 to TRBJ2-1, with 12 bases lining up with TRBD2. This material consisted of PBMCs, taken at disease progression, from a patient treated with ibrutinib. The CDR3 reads CASSLLPGLAGYDEQFF. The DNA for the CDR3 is TGTGCCAGCAGCCTCCTACCGGGACTAGCGGGTTACGATGAGCAGTTCTTC.